This T cell receptor beta chain came from a study of OX40 agonist ivuxolimab in advanced cancers. Study-level information: Six ivuxolimab dose levels, 0.01 to 10 mg/kg, were given intravenously every 2 weeks.

Notes on this clone: The antigen remains undetermined.

Study-level findings and limits: The 0.1-3.0 mg/kg partial responders had among the lowest clonal expansion. The specificity for antigen of the expanded peripheral T cells was not determined.

CDR1 MDHEN and CDR2 SYDVKM come from the germline V gene. The CDR3 is 14 amino acids. TCRdb's table, derived via immunoSEQ multiplex PCR, lists solely in-frame clones and lacks some. The sample carries about 67,000 clones, roughly nine tenths recorded once. This TCR was recovered from an adult with an advanced solid tumor such as melanoma, head and neck, liver or kidney cancer. The chain combines TRBV28 with TRBJ2-5; 7 bases fit TRBD1. Gene TRBJ2-7 matches the end of the DNA better, so the J call may be wrong. Sequencing was performed on CD4+ or CD8+ T cells sorted from blood, taken in a trial of the OX40 agonist ivuxolimab. The CDR3 region is CASSFGRGSYEQYF. The CDR3 region has the DNA TGTGCCAGCAGTTTCGGCAGGGGGAGCTACGAGCAGTACTTC.